The rows below give T cell receptor beta chains drawn from one sample of a study of T cells in Graves' hyperthyroidism and ophthalmopathy. TCRdb processed the multiplex PCR reads anew with MiXCR; each CDR3 protein has one entry. The sample has 550,000 to 800,000 distinct CDR3 sequences, about 17% seen once. Sequenced sample: blood. The receptors originated from a man aged 18 to 29 with Graves' hyperthyroidism. CDR3s include the opening cysteine and the closing phenylalanine or tryptophan. The order of the fields is CDR3 length, V gene, CDR3 protein.

>13|TRBV24-1
CATSGPQGGGQYF
>15|TRBV6-1
CASSPLRNMNTEAFF
>15|TRBV28
CASNSGTSGANVLTF
>15|TRBV18
CASSLPGATSYGYTF
>16|TRBV28
CASSPLQGAGWHEQYF
>17|TRBV12-3/TRBV12-4
CASSLTGGGHSSYEQYF
>13|TRBV28
CASSITGYQPQHF
>14|TRBV12-3/TRBV12-4
CASSLFRGQDEQYF
>14|TRBV5-6
CASFLRAGYNEQFF
>17|TRBV7-9
CASSLFPIAGNQETQYF
>16|TRBV28
CASSLGGGDNWYEQYF
>12|TRBV28
CASRLGGHEQYF
>14|TRBV6-1
CASSGTSGREAQYF
>15|TRBV28
CASRLEDRIADTQYF
>16|TRBV4-2
CASSQDSGSSSYEQYF
>15|TRBV13
CASSERLAGDREQFF
>14|TRBV6-1
CASSPRDYDNEQFF
>15|TRBV6-1
CASSPRGLVTGELFF
>15|TRBV12-3/TRBV12-4
CASSWTRDDRETQYF
>14|TRBV14
CASSRVGAPDTQYF
>16|TRBV28
CASSSLMPLGGYEQYF
>13|TRBV28
CASSLVGVYGYTF
>15|TRBV5-6
CASSRLDRVNQPQHF
>14|TRBV5-1
CASSFGQRVGELFF
>11|TRBV10-3
CAIKVGYEQYF
>17|TRBV7-2
CASSLVTGHKVVNEQFF
>17|TRBV20-1
CSASGTSGRAEPNEQFF
>15|TRBV5-6
CASSLARLSYNEQFF
>15|TRBV6-1
CASSFLHTMNTEAFF
>13|TRBV7-9
CASQAGSSYEQYF
>16|TRBV7-3
CASSPRGREGSNEQFF
>15|TRBV9
CASSPTIQVAYGYTF
>14|TRBV28
CASRQGGESYEQYF
>16|TRBV6-1
CAGREPGTMVPTEAFF
>16|TRBV7-3
CASSLKGDSTSYPQYF
>16|TRBV24-1
CATSDTTSGSVNEQFF
>14|TRBV28
CASGRSSRQETQYF
>14|TRBV18
CASSPPTSQETQYF
>11|TRBV12-3/TRBV12-4
CASSFYGTQYF
>15|TRBV7-3
CASSLYSGRSYEQFF
>14|TRBV12-3/TRBV12-4
CASSPSMGGSGYTF
>17|TRBV7-6
CASSQIRTGLRSYEQYF
>13|TRBV18
CASSPHPNEKLFF
>15|TRBV7-9
CASRRDSSPTGELFF
>14|TRBV27
CASSLGDRVAEQYF
>15|TRBV3-1
CASSQNEEGVTPQYF
>14|TRBV5-5
CASIQDRGTDTQYF
>12|TRBV29-1
CSATGGNYGYTF
>17|TRBV5-1
CASSLDPLAGNTGELFF
>18|TRBV28
CASSPLFGGVREEETQYF
>16|TRBV9
CASSAFGLVNTGELFF